Following are 14 T cell receptor beta chains from one sample sequenced in a study of human T cells and chemical hapten exposure. TCRdb fed the RACE reads into MiXCR, producing one record per CDR3 protein. The sample carries tens of thousands of distinct CDR3 sequences, approximately 10% recorded once. The time point here: patch test 3, about 24 weeks after DPC sensitization. Specified treatment: therapeutic diphenylcyclopropenone sensitization with weekly scalp DPC. The input for sequencing was whole blood, taken in connection with sensitization to the hapten diphenylcyclopropenone (DPC). These receptors were obtained from a woman between 50 and 59 years old with alopecia areata. Some clones in this sample may be carry-over from other donors' samples.

This clonotype was detected ten times or more. The chain combines TRBV12-3 or TRBV12-4 with TRBJ1-2; D not certain. This CDR3 spans 11 amino acids. Trimming left V 6 bases short and J 0 bases short, with 2 bases between. CDR3 region: CASSSNYGYTF. In nucleotides, the CDR3 is TGTGCCAGCAGCTCTAACTATGGCTACACCTTC.

This clonotype was counted at least ten times. V is TRBV28 and J is TRBJ1-3; maybe TRBD1 (6 bases). Trimming took off 4 bases at V and 5 bases at J, with 18 bases between the two ends. Germline V gene sequence: CDR1 MDHEN, CDR2 SYDVKM. The CDR3 covers 16 residues. The DNA for the CDR3 is TGTGCCAGCAGTTATGGACAGTTCCACGCCCGAAACACCATATATTTT. Translated: CASSYGQFHARNTIYF.

There are a few counts of this clonotype. V gene TRBV24-1 combines with J gene TRBJ2-1, with unresolved D. CDR3 length: 11 amino acids. V was shortened by 0 bases and J by 8 bases, with 1 base between the two germline ends. Germline loops: CDR1 KGHDR, CDR2 SFDVKD. CDR3 amino acids: CATSDLDEQFF. The CDR3 DNA sequence: TGTGCCACCAGTGATTTGGATGAGCAGTTCTTC.

The chain combines TRBV5-1 with TRBJ1-4, with D unclear. The V gene's germline CDR1 is SGHRS and CDR2 YFSETQ. The V end was cut by 1 base, the J end by 8 bases, with 12 bases between. The CDR3 sequence is 14 residues long. The CDR3 DNA reads as TGCGCCAGCAGCTTGTACGGGGTAGAAGAAAAACTGTTTTTT. Protein product: CASSLYGVEEKLFF.

This chain connects TRBV20-1 to TRBJ1-2; D remains ambiguous. In germline, CDR1 is DFQATT, CDR2 SNEGSKA (reference sequence). This CDR3 has 14 residues. V lost 1 base and J lost 1, with 10 bases in between. CDR3 DNA: TGCAGTGCTAGAGGTCGGGCAGATAACTATGGCTACACCTTC. It translates to CSARGRADNYGYTF.

This clonotype has ten or more counts. CDR3 amino acids: CSATQANTEAFF. CDR3 DNA: TGCAGTGCTACCCAAGCCAACACTGAAGCTTTCTTT. V and J are TRBV20-1 and TRBJ1-1; D uncertain. Trimming stripped 4 bases from V and 2 bases from J, with 8 bases between. In germline, CDR1 is DFQATT, CDR2 SNEGSKA (reference sequence). The CDR3 has 12 residues.

This clonotype was seen at least ten times. The CDR3 loop reads CASSWDRRTDTQYF. CDR3 DNA: TGTGCCAGCAGTTGGGACCGTCGCACAGATACGCAGTATTTT. The V gene is TRBV2, the J gene TRBJ2-3, with D possibly called TRBD1 or TRBD2 (5 bases each). From germline, CDR1 is SNHLY and CDR2 FYNNEI. The V and J ends lost 5 bases and 1 base respectively, with 10 bases between them. The CDR3 covers 14 residues.

This clonotype was observed a few times. V usage is TRBV7-2 and J usage is TRBJ2-5, with a weak D call TRBD2 (6 bases). Germline CDR1 SGHTA, CDR2 FQGNSA. The germline V and J ends were trimmed by 0 bases and 5 bases, with 13 bases remaining between them. The CDR3 sequence is 15 residues long. The CDR3 region is CASSLAGTSVETQYF. In DNA, the CDR3 is TGTGCCAGCAGCTTAGCCGGGACTTCGGTGGAGACCCAGTACTTC.

The chain is built from TRBV7-2 and TRBJ1-1, with a weak D call TRBD1 (5 bases). Germline lookup yields CDR1 SGHTA and CDR2 FQGNSA. The CDR3 has 13 residues. Trimming stripped 1 base from V and 5 bases from J, with 8 bases between. In nucleotides, the CDR3 is TGTGCCAGCAGCTTAGGCAGGGAAACTGAAGCTTTCTTT. This encodes CASSLGRETEAFF.

The CDR3 bases are TGCAGCGTAGGCGACTACGAGCAGTACTTC. Its translation: CSVGDYEQYF. J is TRBJ2-7 and V is TRBV29-1; the D is unclear. This CDR3 is 10 amino acids long. Trimming removed 6 bases at V and 3 bases at J, with 6 bases between. Germline V gives CDR1 SQVTM, CDR2 ANQGSEA.

This clonotype has a handful of counts. The chain uses TRBV5-5 and TRBJ1-1; D gene ambiguous. V was pared by 4 bases and J by 7 bases, with 8 bases between. The CDR3 has 11 residues. Germline V gene data show CDR1 as SGHKS and CDR2 as YYEKEE (reference sequence). CDR3 coding DNA: TGTGCCAGCAGCCCCGGAGTTGAAGCTTTCTTT. Residues: CASSPGVEAFF. The variable domain in full, completed from reference TRBV5-5 and TRBJ1-1, reads DAGVTQSPTHLIKTRGQQVTLRCSPISGHKSVSWYQQVLGQGPQFIFQYYEKEERGRGNFPDRFSARQFPNYSSELNVNALLLGDSALYLCASSPGVEAFFGQGTRLTVV.

The gene calls are TRBV4-3 and TRBJ2-5; possibly TRBD1 for D (6 bases). The V end lost 3 bases, the J end lost 7 bases, and 12 bases lay between the germline ends. The CDR3 spans 13 residues. The germline V gene has CDR1 LGHNA and CDR2 YSLEER. The DNA for the CDR3 is TGCGCCAGCAGCCATAGCGACAGGCCGACCCAGTACTTC. It specifies CASSHSDRPTQYF.

This chain connects TRBV12-3 or TRBV12-4 to TRBJ1-5; D possibly corresponds to TRBD1 (5 bases). Trimming removed 2 bases from V and 7 bases from J, with 9 bases in between. The CDR3 is 13 amino acids. CDR3 sequence reads: CASSLRGSQPQHF. As DNA, the CDR3 is TGTGCCAGCAGTTTAAGGGGCTCCCAGCCCCAGCATTTT.

The CDR3 coding sequence is TGTGCCAGCAGCTTTTCTCCGGGACAGGGGAGTGAAGCTTTCTTT. Protein product: CASSFSPGQGSEAFF. The chain recombines TRBV7-2 with TRBJ1-1; TRBD1 matches at 10 bases. Per germline, CDR1 SGHTA and CDR2 FQGNSA. V shed 3 bases, J shed 7 bases, and the junction held 8 bases outside the gene matches. This CDR3 spans 15 amino acids.